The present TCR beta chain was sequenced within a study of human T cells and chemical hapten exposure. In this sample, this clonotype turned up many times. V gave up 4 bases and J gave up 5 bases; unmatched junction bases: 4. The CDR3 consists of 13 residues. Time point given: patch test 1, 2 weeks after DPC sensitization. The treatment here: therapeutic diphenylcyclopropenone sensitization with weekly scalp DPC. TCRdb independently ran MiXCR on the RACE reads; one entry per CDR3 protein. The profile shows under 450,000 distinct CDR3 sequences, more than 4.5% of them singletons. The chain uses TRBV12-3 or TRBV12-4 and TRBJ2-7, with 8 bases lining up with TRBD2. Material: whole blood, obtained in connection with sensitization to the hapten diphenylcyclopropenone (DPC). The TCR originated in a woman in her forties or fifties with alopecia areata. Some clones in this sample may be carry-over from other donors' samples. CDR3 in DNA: TGTGCCAGCAGTTATGTTAGCGGGAACGAGCAGTACTTC. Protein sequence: CASSYVSGNEQYF.